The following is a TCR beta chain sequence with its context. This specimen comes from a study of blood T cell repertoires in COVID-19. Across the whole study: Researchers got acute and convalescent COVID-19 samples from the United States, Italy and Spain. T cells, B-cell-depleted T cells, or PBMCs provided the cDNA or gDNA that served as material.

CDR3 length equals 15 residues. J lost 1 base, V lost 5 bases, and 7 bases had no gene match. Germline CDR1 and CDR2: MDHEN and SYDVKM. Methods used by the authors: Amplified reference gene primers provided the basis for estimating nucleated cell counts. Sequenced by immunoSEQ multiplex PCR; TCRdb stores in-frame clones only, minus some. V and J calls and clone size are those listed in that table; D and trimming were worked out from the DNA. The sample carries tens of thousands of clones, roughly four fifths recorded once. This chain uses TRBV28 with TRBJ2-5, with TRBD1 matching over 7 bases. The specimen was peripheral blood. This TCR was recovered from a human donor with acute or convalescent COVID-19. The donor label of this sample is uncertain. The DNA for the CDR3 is TGTGCCAGCAGTCCCTCGGACAGGCGCCAAGAGACCCAGTACTTC. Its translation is CASSPSDRRQETQYF.